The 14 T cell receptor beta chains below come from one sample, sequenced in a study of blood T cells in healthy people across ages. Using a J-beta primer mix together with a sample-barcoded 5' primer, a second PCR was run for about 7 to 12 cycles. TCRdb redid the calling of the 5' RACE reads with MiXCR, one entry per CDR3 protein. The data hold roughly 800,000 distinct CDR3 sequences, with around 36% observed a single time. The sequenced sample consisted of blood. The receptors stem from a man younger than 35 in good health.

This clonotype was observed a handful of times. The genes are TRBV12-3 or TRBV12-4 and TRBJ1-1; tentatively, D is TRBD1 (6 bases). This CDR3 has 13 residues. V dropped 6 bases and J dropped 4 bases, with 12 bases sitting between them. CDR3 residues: CASRTRGSTEAFF. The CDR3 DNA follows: TGTGCCAGCAGAACCAGGGGAAGCACTGAAGCTTTCTTT.

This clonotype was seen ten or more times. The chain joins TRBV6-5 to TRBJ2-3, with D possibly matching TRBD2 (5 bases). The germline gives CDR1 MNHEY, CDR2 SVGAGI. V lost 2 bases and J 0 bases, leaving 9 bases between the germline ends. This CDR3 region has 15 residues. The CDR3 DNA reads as TGTGCCAGCAGTTACGGACGGACTAGCACAGATACGCAGTATTTT. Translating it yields CASSYGRTSTDTQYF.

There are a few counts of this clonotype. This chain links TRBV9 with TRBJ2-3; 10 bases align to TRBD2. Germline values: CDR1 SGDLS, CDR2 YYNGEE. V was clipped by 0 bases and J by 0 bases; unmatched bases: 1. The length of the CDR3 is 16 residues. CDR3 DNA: TGTGCCAGCAGCGTAGAGACTAGCGGGAGCACAGATACGCAGTATTTT. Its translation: CASSVETSGSTDTQYF.

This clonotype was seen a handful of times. CDR3 nucleotide sequence: TGTGCTAGTGGTTTTGACAGGGTTTATGGCTACACCTTC. It yields the protein CASGFDRVYGYTF. This chain uses TRBV12-5 with TRBJ1-2; 7 bases fit TRBD1. CDR1 is LGHNT, CDR2 FRNRAP, per germline. With V trimmed by 3 bases and J by 5 bases, 3 bases remained unmatched. This CDR3 is built from 13 residues.

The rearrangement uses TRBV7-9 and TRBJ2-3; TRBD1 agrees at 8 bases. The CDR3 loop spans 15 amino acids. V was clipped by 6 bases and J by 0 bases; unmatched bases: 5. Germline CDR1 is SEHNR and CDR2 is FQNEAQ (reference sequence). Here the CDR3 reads CASRDGTGSTDTQYF. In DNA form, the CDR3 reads TGTGCCAGCAGGGACGGGACAGGCAGCACAGATACGCAGTATTTT.

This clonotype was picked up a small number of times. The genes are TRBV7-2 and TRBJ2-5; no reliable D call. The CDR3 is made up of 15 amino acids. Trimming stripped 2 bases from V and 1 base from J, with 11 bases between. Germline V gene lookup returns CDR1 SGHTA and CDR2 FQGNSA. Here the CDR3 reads CASSLRVLGQETQYF. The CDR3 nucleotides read TGTGCCAGCAGCTTAAGGGTATTGGGCCAAGAGACCCAGTACTTC.

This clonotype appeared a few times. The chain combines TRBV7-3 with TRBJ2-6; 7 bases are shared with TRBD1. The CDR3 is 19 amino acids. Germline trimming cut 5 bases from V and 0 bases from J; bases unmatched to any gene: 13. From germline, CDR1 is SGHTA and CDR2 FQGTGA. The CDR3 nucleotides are TGTGCCAGCAGCCCGGATTCGACAGGGCCAGTCTCTGGGGCCAACGTCCTGACTTTC. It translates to CASSPDSTGPVSGANVLTF.

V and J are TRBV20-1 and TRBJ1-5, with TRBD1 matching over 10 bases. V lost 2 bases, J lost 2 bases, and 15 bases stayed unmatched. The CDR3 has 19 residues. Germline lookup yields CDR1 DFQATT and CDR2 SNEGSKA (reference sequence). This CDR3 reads CSARSLSGTGDFRNQPQHF. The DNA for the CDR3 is TGCAGTGCTAGATCCCTTTCCGGGACAGGGGATTTTCGCAATCAGCCCCAGCATTTT.

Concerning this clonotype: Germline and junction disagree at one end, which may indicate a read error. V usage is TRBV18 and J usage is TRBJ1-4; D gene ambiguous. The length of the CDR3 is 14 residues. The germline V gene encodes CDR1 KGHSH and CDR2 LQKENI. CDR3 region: CASSLSSLNEKLFF. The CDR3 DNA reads TGTGCCAGCTCCCTCTCAAGCTTAAATGAAAAGCTGTTTTTT.

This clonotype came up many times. The CDR3 is CASSRAGSTDTQYF. In nucleotides, the CDR3 is TGTGCCAGCAGTCGGGCAGGAAGCACAGATACGCAGTATTTT. J is TRBJ2-3 and V is TRBV28; D is uncertain. The CDR3 consists of 14 residues. The V end lost 5 bases, the J end lost 0 bases, and 9 bases lay between the germline ends. Germline V gene sequence: CDR1 MDHEN, CDR2 SYDVKM.

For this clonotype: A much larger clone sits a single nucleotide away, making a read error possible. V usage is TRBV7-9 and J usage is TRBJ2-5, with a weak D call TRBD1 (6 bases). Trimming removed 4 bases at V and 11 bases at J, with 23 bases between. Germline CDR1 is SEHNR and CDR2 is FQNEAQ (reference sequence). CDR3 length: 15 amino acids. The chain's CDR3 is CASSSGTSLKNEQYF. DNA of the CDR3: TGTGCCAGCAGCTCGGGGACATCGTTGAAAAATGAGCAGTACTTC.

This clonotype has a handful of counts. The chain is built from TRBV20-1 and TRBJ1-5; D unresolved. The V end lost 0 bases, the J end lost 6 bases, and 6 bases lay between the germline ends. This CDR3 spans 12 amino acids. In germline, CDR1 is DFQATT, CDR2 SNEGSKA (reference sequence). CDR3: CSARDVAQPQHF. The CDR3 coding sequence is TGCAGTGCTAGAGATGTAGCTCAGCCCCAGCATTTT.

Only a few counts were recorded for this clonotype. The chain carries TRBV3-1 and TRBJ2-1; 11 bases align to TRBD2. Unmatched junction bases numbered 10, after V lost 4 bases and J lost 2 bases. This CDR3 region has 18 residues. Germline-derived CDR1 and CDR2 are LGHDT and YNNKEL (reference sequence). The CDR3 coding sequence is TGTGCCAGCAGCCGGAGGACTAGCGGGTACCCCGCCTACAATGAGCAGTTCTTC. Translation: CASSRRTSGYPAYNEQFF.

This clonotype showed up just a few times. This CDR3 is CASSEEGQGQYGYTF. In DNA form, the CDR3 reads TGTGCCAGCAGTGAAGAGGGGCAGGGGCAGTATGGCTACACCTTC. This chain connects TRBV2 to TRBJ1-2; D might be TRBD1 (6 bases). Germline assignment: CDR1 SNHLY and CDR2 FYNNEI. The V gene lost 1 base and the J gene lost 5 bases, with 14 bases spanning the gap. The CDR3 contains 15 residues.